These 13 T cell receptor beta chains share one sample of origin, sequenced in a study of neurological immune-mediated disorders. Via MiXCR, TCRdb re-called the 5' RACE reads, giving one row per CDR3 protein. The sample lists some 83,000 distinct CDR3 sequences, roughly 2.6% occurring once. The sequencing sample was made of PBMCs. The receptors shown here come from a woman in her thirties with multiple sclerosis.

This clonotype was counted many times. The chain has TRBV20-1 and TRBJ1-5; 9 nucleotides align to TRBD1. J gave up 1 base and V 6 bases, and 7 bases lay outside the gene matches. CDR3 length: 15 amino acids. Per germline, CDR1 DFQATT and CDR2 SNEGSKA (reference sequence). CDR3 loop: CSASGQGGSNQPQHF. The CDR3 nucleotides read TGCAGTGCCTCGGGACAGGGAGGGAGCAATCAGCCCCAGCATTTT.

This clonotype was seen repeatedly, ten times or more. The chain combines TRBV5-1 with TRBJ2-5; 9 positions agree with TRBD2. V was pared by 2 bases and J by 4 bases, with 9 bases of the junction left unmatched. There are 16 residues in the CDR3. Germline-derived CDR1 and CDR2 are SGHRS and YFSETQ. In nucleotides, the CDR3 is TGCGCCAGCAGCTTTTCTAGCGGGAAGGGGCGAGAGACCCAGTACTTC. As protein: CASSFSSGKGRETQYF.

This clonotype was picked up many times. The rearrangement joins TRBV29-1 to TRBJ2-5; TRBD2 matches 7 bases. With 7 bases clipped from V and 4 bases from J, the junction kept 15 bases outside the gene matches. Germline values: CDR1 SQVTM, CDR2 ANQGSEA. This CDR3 has 15 amino acids. This CDR3 is CSGSRMSGKGETQYF. The CDR3 DNA reads TGCAGCGGATCCCGGATGAGCGGGAAGGGAGAGACCCAGTACTTC.

This clonotype was recorded many times. The chain has TRBV7-9 and TRBJ2-1; 8 positions agree with TRBD2. The V gene end was trimmed by 7 bases and the J gene end by 5 bases; junction bases not matched to a gene: 10. This CDR3 comprises 15 residues. Germline loops: CDR1 SEHNR, CDR2 FQNEAQ (reference sequence). The CDR3 is CASNSAAGDNNEQFF. Written as DNA, the CDR3 is TGTGCCAGCAACTCAGCAGCGGGGGACAACAATGAGCAGTTCTTC.

This clonotype has ten or more counts. The chain carries TRBV29-1 and TRBJ2-7, with D perhaps assigned TRBD1 or TRBD2 (5 bases each). Trimming pared 5 bases from V and 2 bases from J, leaving 13 bases between. This CDR3 has 13 residues. Germline CDR1 reads SQVTM; CDR2 reads ANQGSEA. As DNA, the CDR3 is TGCAGCGTTTCGACCTTGGGGGCCTACGAGCAGTACTTC. Amino acids: CSVSTLGAYEQYF.

In its sample, this clonotype was seen many times. The chain is built from TRBV28 and TRBJ1-1; tentative D call: TRBD1 (5 bases). CDR3 length: 15 residues. Germline V lookup: CDR1 MDHEN, CDR2 SYDVKM. V was clipped by 3 bases and J by 4 bases, with 15 bases between them. In DNA, the CDR3 is TGTGCCAGCAGTTTGGTAAGGGACGTTAGCACTGAAGCTTTCTTT. Translated, it gives CASSLVRDVSTEAFF.

The rearrangement joins TRBV5-1 to TRBJ2-7; D possibly corresponds to TRBD2 (5 bases). The CDR3 runs 14 residues. The germline V gene has CDR1 SGHRS and CDR2 YFSETQ. The V end lost 0 bases, the J end lost 3 bases, and 10 bases lay between the germline ends. The CDR3 loop is CASSLGGQDYEQYF. The CDR3 DNA reads TGCGCCAGCAGCTTGGGAGGGCAAGACTACGAGCAGTACTTC.

This clonotype appeared many times. The rearrangement links TRBV7-2 to TRBJ2-1, with 12 bases identical to TRBD2. The CDR3 consists of 15 residues. Trimming removed 5 bases from V and 9 bases from J; junction bases left unmatched: 8. Germline V gene lookup returns CDR1 SGHTA and CDR2 FQGNSA. In DNA, the CDR3 is TGTGCCAGCAGCCCCGAGGTACTAGCGGGAGGTGAGCAGTTCTTC. As protein: CASSPEVLAGGEQFF.

Ten or more counts support this clonotype. The rearrangement links TRBV12-3 or TRBV12-4 to TRBJ1-5, with 10 bases identical to TRBD1. The CDR3 is 14 residues long. J was trimmed by 7 bases and V by 3 bases; bases with no gene match: 3. As DNA, the CDR3 is TGTGCCAGCAGTTTGCTGGGACAGGGGCAGCCCCAGCATTTT. Its protein product is CASSLLGQGQPQHF.

This clonotype was observed many times. The CDR3 DNA sequence: TGTGCCACCAGTAAGAACTATGGCTACACCTTC. Translation gives CATSKNYGYTF. The V gene is TRBV24-1, the J gene TRBJ1-2, with D unclear. The CDR3 spans 11 residues. CDR1 and CDR2 from the germline V gene are KGHDR and SFDVKD. V lost 6 bases, J lost 2 bases, and 3 bases lay in between.

This clonotype was seen repeatedly, ten times or more. The rearrangement uses TRBV24-1 and TRBJ2-1; 10 bases match TRBD2. Germline V gene lookup returns CDR1 KGHDR and CDR2 SFDVKD. J gave up 5 bases and V 9 bases, and 9 bases lay outside the gene matches. The CDR3 totals 15 residues. The CDR3 bases are TGTGCCACCTCCCTAGCGGGAGCGCGAGACAATGAGCAGTTCTTC. Protein: CATSLAGARDNEQFF.

A note on this clonotype: It may be a read error: a sequence one base away is much more abundant. The V gene is TRBV27, the J gene TRBJ1-2; 8 bases are shared with TRBD1. Germline values: CDR1 MNHEY, CDR2 SMNVEV (reference sequence). The CDR3 extends over 13 amino acids. The CDR3 nucleotides read TGTGCCAGCGGAAAACAGGGGGACTATGGCTTCACCTTC. Translation: CASGKQGDYGFTF.

This clonotype came up many times. The genes are TRBV28 and TRBJ2-6; 9 nucleotides agree with TRBD1. Trimming at V came to 6 bases and at J to 1 base, leaving 7 bases not matched to a gene. This CDR3 contains 17 residues. From germline, CDR1 is MDHEN and CDR2 SYDVKM. The CDR3 nucleotides read TGTGCCAGCAGAACGGGACAGGGTCTTTCTGGGGCCAACGTCCTGACTTTC. This sequence encodes CASRTGQGLSGANVLTF.